Given below is one T cell receptor (beta chain) in context. This specimen belongs to a study of Graves' ophthalmopathy and Graves' hyperthyroidism. Germline CDR1 and CDR2: SGHAT and FQNNGV. Trimming took 2 bases from V and 0 from J, leaving 10 bases between them. The CDR3 is 16 amino acids. The authors amplified TCR beta CDR3 regions, and they did so from RNA transcripts for repertoire sequencing. Second-round multiplex PCR came after first-round RT-PCR with HTBI primers. One entry per CDR3 protein, called by TCRdb with MiXCR from the multiplex PCR reads. The sample has about 57,000 distinct CDR3 sequences, less than 65% seen once.

Sequenced material: peripheral blood. The V call is TRBV11-2, the J call TRBJ2-2; possibly TRBD1 or TRBD2 for D (5 bases each). This TCR was recovered from an adult woman with Graves' ophthalmopathy. The CDR3 region is CASSLNLGANTGELFF. The CDR3 DNA reads as TGTGCCAGCAGCTTAAATCTGGGGGCGAACACCGGGGAGCTGTTTTTT. The complete variable domain, with remaining parts taken from reference TRBV11-2 and TRBJ2-2, reads EAGVAQSPRYKIIEKRQSVAFWCNPISGHATLYWYQQILGQGPKLLIQFQNNGVVDDSQLPKDRFSAERLKGVDSTLKIQPAKLEDSAVYLCASSLNLGANTGELFFGEGSRLTVL.